Listed below are T cell receptor beta chains from one sample, sequenced in a study of T cell responses to AZD1222 COVID-19 vaccine. Clones were sequenced by immunoSEQ multiplex PCR, and TCRdb holds only the in-frame ones, with some missing. The table has approximately 210,000 clones, about 94% seen once. The source material was peripheral blood, sampled 28 days after the second dose of the MenACWY control vaccine. The receptors shown here come from an adult who received the MenACWY meningococcal vaccine as a control. Each CDR3 is given with its conserved first and last residue. D genes are given only for firm matches. Size is omitted from some rows. Given values are once, few, many or a class for expanded clones.

TRBJ1-4	TRBD1	TRBV27	.	CASSTGVSIIREKLFF	TGTGCCAGCAGCACAGGGGTCTCCATAATACGTGAAAAACTGTTTTTT
TRBJ2-2	.	TRBV9	.	CASSSGGDTGELFF	TGTGCCAGCAGCTCCGGTGGGGACACCGGGGAGCTGTTTTTT
TRBJ2-7	TRBD1	TRBV2	.	CASSGRDRPYEQYF	TGTGCCAGCAGTGGACGGGACAGACCCTACGAGCAGTACTTC
TRBJ2-1	TRBD2	TRBV9	.	CASSAPGLMGNEQFF	TGTGCCAGCAGCGCCCCGGGACTAATGGGAAATGAGCAGTTCTTC
TRBJ2-2	TRBD1	TRBV5-1	.	CASSGWLDRAGTGELFF	TGCGCCAGCAGCGGATGGCTGGACAGGGCCGGCACCGGGGAGCTGTTTTTT
TRBJ2-1	.	TRBV7-2	.	CASSLALKGAYNEQFF	TGTGCCAGCAGCTTAGCCCTGAAGGGGGCCTACAATGAGCAGTTCTTC
TRBJ2-3	.	TRBV30	.	CAWSVGHFDTDTQYF	TGTGCCTGGAGTGTTGGTCATTTCGACACAGATACGCAGTATTTT
TRBJ1-5	.	TRBV6-6	.	CASSFGGENQPQHF	TGTGCCAGCAGTTTTGGCGGGGAAAATCAGCCCCAGCATTTT
TRBJ1-5	.	TRBV7-6	.	CASSLDEGPNQPQHF	TGTGCCAGCAGCTTAGATGAGGGGCCAAATCAGCCCCAGCATTTT
TRBJ1-3	.	TRBV3-1/TRBV3-2	.	CASSQQGSGNTIYF	TGTGCCAGCAGCCAACAGGGTTCTGGAAACACCATATATTTT
TRBJ2-7	TRBD1	TRBV10-1	once	CASSDIRDSQLVYEQYF	TGCGCCAGCAGTGACATTCGGGACAGCCAGTTAGTCTACGAGCAGTACTTC
TRBJ2-3	.	TRBV4-1	.	CASSSRVDTQYF	TGCGCCAGCAGCTCTAGGGTGGATACGCAGTATTTT
TRBJ1-1	.	TRBV28	.	CASLEQGNTEAFF	TGTGCCAGTCTCGAACAGGGTAACACTGAAGCTTTCTTT
TRBJ2-2	.	TRBV6-5	.	CASSFKTAGELFF	TGTGCCAGCAGTTTTAAGACGGCCGGGGAGCTGTTTTTT
TRBJ1-3	.	TRBV19	once	CASSPQDRPGGGNTIYF	TGTGCCAGTAGTCCCCAAGACAGGCCCGGCGGGGGAAACACCATATATTTT
TRBJ1-1	.	TRBV5-5	.	CASSLEDRYTEAFF	TGTGCCAGCAGCTTGGAGGACAGATACACTGAAGCTTTCTTT
TRBJ2-7	.	TRBV27	.	CASRQGVGEQYF	TGTGCCAGCAGACAGGGTGTAGGCGAGCAGTACTTC